This TCR beta chain was identified in a study of blood T cells in healthy people across ages. Turning to this clonotype: Antigen unknown.

Notes on the study in general: It was held that diversity estimates obtained from one million T cells represented underestimates.

Next came a second PCR, run for about 6 to 11 cycles, which used a sample-barcoded 5' primer along with a J-beta primer mix. TCRdb used MiXCR to reprocess the 5' RACE reads, holding one entry per CDR3 protein. This repertoire shows some 710,000 distinct CDR3 sequences, about 46% found once; its top ten account for 18%. Trimming cost V 4 bases and J 6 bases, with 13 bases left between them. CDR1 SQVTM and CDR2 ANQGSEA come from the germline V gene. CDR3 length: 13 residues. Sequencing was done on a sample of blood. This receptor was taken from a man older than 75 in good health. The chain employs TRBV29-1 and TRBJ2-1; D perhaps matches TRBD2 (5 bases). CDR3 sequence (DNA): TGCAGCGTTGGTTTTAGTGGAGGCAATGAGCAGTTCTTC. Its protein is CSVGFSGGNEQFF.